Reported below is one T cell receptor (beta chain). The junction had 4 bases not matched to a gene; V was cut back by 1 base and J by 3 bases. The CDR3 contains 15 residues. The V gene's germline CDR1 is LNHNV and CDR2 YYDKDF (reference sequence). This entry is derived from a study of blood T cell repertoires in COVID-19. Study-wide background: The United States, Italy and Spain supplied acute and convalescent COVID-19 samples. In each case, the material was cDNA or gDNA derived from T cells, B-cell-depleted T cells, or PBMCs.

Authors' data handling: Estimated nucleated cell counts came from reference gene primer amplification. Sequenced by immunoSEQ multiplex PCR; TCRdb stores in-frame clones only, minus some. The DNA gave D and trimming, while V, J and clone size come from that table. Here the sample spans 100,000 to 130,000 clones, roughly 70% being singletons. Sequenced: peripheral blood. This sequence originates from a woman aged 40-49 years with acute or convalescent COVID-19. The chain combines TRBV15 with TRBJ2-7; 9 bases fit TRBD1. The CDR3: CATSRVQGAGYEQYF. The CDR3 DNA follows: TGTGCCACCAGCAGAGTACAGGGGGCGGGCTACGAGCAGTACTTC.